This entry lists 9 T cell receptor beta chains sequenced from one sample in a study of blood T cell repertoires in COVID-19. Repertoires were generated with immunoSEQ multiplex PCR, while TCRdb's copy carries only in-frame clones and drops some. The sample contains some 130,000 clones, approximately 84% of which appear only once. Sequenced material: peripheral blood. Every receptor here comes from a human donor in a cohort sampled during active COVID-19.

V is TRBV5-1 and J is TRBJ1-1; maybe TRBD1 (6 bases). This CDR3 spans 16 amino acids. Germline values: CDR1 SGHRS, CDR2 YFSETQ. Deletions cut 2 bases from V and 5 bases from J, with 19 bases between. CDR3 in amino acids: CASSLDPGDSRTEAFF. As DNA, the CDR3 is TGCGCCAGCAGCTTAGATCCAGGGGATAGTAGGACTGAAGCTTTCTTT.

The chain couples TRBV5-1 to TRBJ1-2; 8 bases map to TRBD1. The V and J ends lost 4 bases and 4 bases, in that order; junction bases with no gene match: 12. The CDR3 totals 16 residues. Per the germline V gene, CDR1 is SGHRS and CDR2 is YFSETQ. The CDR3 reads CASSPGQATAGYGYTF. Written as DNA, the CDR3 is TGCGCCAGCAGCCCGGGACAGGCCACGGCTGGCTATGGCTACACCTTC.

The rearrangement joins TRBV19 to TRBJ2-1; 8 bases line up with TRBD2. V lost 6 bases to trimming and J lost 5 bases; unmatched junction nucleotides: 9. CDR1 and CDR2 from the germline V gene are LNHDA and SQIVND (reference sequence). This CDR3 has 15 amino acids. CDR3 region: CASSRHSGENNEQFF. For the CDR3, the DNA is TGTGCCAGTAGCCGCCATAGCGGGGAAAACAATGAGCAGTTCTTC. Combining the CDR3 with reference TRBV19 and TRBJ2-1 gives the whole variable domain DGGITQSPKYLFRKEGQNVTLSCEQNLNHDAMYWYRQDPGQGLRLIYYSQIVNDFQKGDIAEGYSVSREKKESFPLTVTSAQKNPTAFYLCASSRHSGENNEQFFGPGTRLTVL.

The V gene is TRBV7-2, the J gene TRBJ1-2; D is ambiguous. Trimming cost V 1 base and J 2 bases, with 5 bases left between them. The CDR3 is 13 amino acids. The germline gives CDR1 SGHTA, CDR2 FQGNSA. The CDR3 is CASSLGPNYGYTF. The CDR3 nucleotides are TGTGCCAGCAGCTTAGGGCCGAACTATGGCTACACCTTC.

V gene TRBV5-6 combines with J gene TRBJ2-3, with D unclear. With 2 bases removed from V and 0 bases from J, the gap between germline ends came to 7 bases. Per germline, CDR1 SGHDT and CDR2 YYEEEE. CDR3 length equals 14 residues. In DNA, the CDR3 is TGTGCCAGCAGCTTTAGATTCAGCACAGATACGCAGTATTTT. This encodes CASSFRFSTDTQYF. The variable domain in full, completed from reference TRBV5-6 and TRBJ2-3, reads DAGVTQSPTHLIKTRGQQVTLRCSPKSGHDTVSWYQQALGQGPQFIFQYYEEEERQRGNFPDRFSGHQFPNYSSELNVNALLLGDSALYLCASSFRFSTDTQYFGPGTRLTVL.

The chain links TRBV5-4 to TRBJ1-5; D may be TRBD1 (5 bases). The CDR3 consists of 15 residues. CDR1 SGHNT and CDR2 YYREEE come from the germline V gene (reference sequence). V dropped 3 bases and J dropped 8 bases, with 18 bases sitting between them. The CDR3 nucleotides read TGTGCCAGCAGCTCCCAGGAGCAGGGAGGAGAGCCCCAGCATTTT. Translation gives CASSSQEQGGEPQHF.

A few counts support this clone. The chain carries TRBV7-9 and TRBJ1-6, with 7 positions matching TRBD1. Germline V gives CDR1 SEHNR, CDR2 FQNEAQ (reference sequence). Germline trimming cut 10 bases from V and 8 bases from J; bases unmatched to any gene: 11. The CDR3 has 14 amino acids. CDR3 sequence (DNA): TGTGCCATTCCCGGGACAGCTTATGATTCACCCCTCCACTTT. Its protein is CAIPGTAYDSPLHF.

The chain carries TRBV11-3 and TRBJ2-5, with D possibly being TRBD2 (5 bases). The CDR3 sequence is 13 residues long. With 3 bases removed from V and 2 bases from J, the gap between germline ends came to 7 bases. CDR1 SGHNT and CDR2 YENEEA come from the germline V gene. For the CDR3, the DNA is TGTGCCAGCAGCTTTGGGGAGCAAGAGACCCAGTACTTC. Amino acids: CASSFGEQETQYF.

The chain couples TRBV29-1 to TRBJ1-1; 10 bases align to TRBD1. The CDR3 loop spans 14 amino acids. V lost 7 bases to trimming and J lost 1 base; unmatched junction nucleotides: 6. The V gene's germline CDR1 is SQVTM and CDR2 ANQGSEA. CDR3 residues: CSASDRGGNTEAFF. The CDR3 DNA reads as TGCAGCGCATCGGACAGGGGGGGGAACACTGAAGCTTTCTTT.